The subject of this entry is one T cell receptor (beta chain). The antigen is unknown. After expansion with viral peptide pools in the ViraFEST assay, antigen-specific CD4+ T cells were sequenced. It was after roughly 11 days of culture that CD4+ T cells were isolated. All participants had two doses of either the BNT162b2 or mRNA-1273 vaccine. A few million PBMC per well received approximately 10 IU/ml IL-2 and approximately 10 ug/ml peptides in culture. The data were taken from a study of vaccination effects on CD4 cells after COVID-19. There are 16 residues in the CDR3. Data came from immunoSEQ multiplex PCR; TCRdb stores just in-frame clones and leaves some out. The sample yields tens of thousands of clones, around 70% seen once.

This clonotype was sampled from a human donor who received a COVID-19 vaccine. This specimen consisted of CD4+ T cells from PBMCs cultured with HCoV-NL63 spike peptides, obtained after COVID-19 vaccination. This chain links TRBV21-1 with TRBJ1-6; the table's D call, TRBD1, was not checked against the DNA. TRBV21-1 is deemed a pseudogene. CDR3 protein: CASSKEGTGGCSPLHF. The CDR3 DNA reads TGTGCCAGCAGCAAAGAGGGGACAGGGGGCTGTTCACCCCTCCACTTT.